This passage covers 2 T cell receptor beta chains from one sample sequenced in a study of blood T cell repertoires in COVID-19. The assay was immunoSEQ multiplex PCR, and TCRdb's table has in-frame clones only and misses some. The repertoire includes fewer than 250,000 clones, around 90% of them detected once, and 7.2% sits in the top ten. Sequencing input: PBMCs or T cells enriched from blood (not recorded which). These TCRs come from a man younger than 40 in a cohort exposed to, infected with or recovered from COVID-19 (not recorded which).

This clone is a singleton in its sample. This chain uses TRBV27 with TRBJ2-7; 9 bases match TRBD2. Trimming cost V 4 bases and J 0 bases; bases outside gene matches: 7. The germline gives CDR1 MNHEY, CDR2 SMNVEV (reference sequence). The CDR3 is made up of 16 amino acids. The CDR3 nucleotides read TGTGCCAGCAGTTATCTAGCGGGGTTAAGCTCCTACGAGCAGTACTTC. Translating it yields CASSYLAGLSSYEQYF.

V is TRBV6-5 and J is TRBJ2-7; TRBD1 aligns across 8 bases. The V gene end was trimmed by 6 bases and the J gene end by 4 bases; junction bases not matched to a gene: 8. Germline loops: CDR1 MNHEY, CDR2 SVGAGI. The CDR3 has 14 amino acids. The CDR3 region has the DNA TGTGCCAGCAGCCCATTCAGGGGGCAATACGAGCAGTACTTC. Translating gives CASSPFRGQYEQYF.